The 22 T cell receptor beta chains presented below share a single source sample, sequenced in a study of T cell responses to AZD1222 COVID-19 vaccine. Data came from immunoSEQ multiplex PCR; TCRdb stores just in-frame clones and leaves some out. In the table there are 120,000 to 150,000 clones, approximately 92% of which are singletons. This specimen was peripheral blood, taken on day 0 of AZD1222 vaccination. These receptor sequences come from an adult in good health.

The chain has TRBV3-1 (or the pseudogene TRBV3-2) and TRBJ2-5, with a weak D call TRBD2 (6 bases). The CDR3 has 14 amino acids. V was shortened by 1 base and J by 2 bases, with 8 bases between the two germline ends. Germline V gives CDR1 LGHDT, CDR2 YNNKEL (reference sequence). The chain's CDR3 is CASSQGGLQETQYF. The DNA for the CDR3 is TGTGCCAGCAGCCAAGGAGGACTACAAGAGACCCAGTACTTC.

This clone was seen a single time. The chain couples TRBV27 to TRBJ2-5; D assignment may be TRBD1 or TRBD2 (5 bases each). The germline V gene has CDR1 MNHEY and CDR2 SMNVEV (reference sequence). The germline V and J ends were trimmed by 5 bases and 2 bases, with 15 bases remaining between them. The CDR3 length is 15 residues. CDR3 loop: CASSTSDWGQETQYF. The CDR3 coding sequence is TGTGCCAGCAGTACGAGCGACTGGGGGCAAGAGACCCAGTACTTC.

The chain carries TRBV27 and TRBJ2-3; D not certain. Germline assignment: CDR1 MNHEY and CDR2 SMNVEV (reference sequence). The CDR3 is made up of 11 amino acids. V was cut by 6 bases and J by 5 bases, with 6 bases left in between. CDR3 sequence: CASSSLDTQYF. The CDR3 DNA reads TGTGCCAGCAGCTCACTAGATACGCAGTATTTT.

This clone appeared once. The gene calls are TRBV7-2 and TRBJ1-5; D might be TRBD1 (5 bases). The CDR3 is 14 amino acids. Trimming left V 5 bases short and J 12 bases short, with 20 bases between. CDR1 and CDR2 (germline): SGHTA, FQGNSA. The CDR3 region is CASSPGLIPYIQHF. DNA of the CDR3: TGTGCCAGCAGCCCGGGACTCATCCCTTATATCCAGCATTTT.

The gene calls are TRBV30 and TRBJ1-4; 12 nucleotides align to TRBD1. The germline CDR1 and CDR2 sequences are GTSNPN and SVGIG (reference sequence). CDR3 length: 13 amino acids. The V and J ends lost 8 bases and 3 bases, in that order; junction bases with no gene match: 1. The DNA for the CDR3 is TGTGCCGGGGACAGGGGGCCTAATGAAAAACTGTTTTTT. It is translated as CAGDRGPNEKLFF.

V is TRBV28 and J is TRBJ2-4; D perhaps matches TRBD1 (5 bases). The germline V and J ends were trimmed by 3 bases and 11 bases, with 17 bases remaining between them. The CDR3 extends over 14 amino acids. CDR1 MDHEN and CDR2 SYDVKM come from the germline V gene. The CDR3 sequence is CASSFLETERLQYF. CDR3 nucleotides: TGTGCCAGCAGTTTTTTAGAGACAGAAAGGCTTCAGTACTTC.

The CDR3 nucleotides read TGTGCCAGGGGCAGGGACAGGGGATCTGGAAACACCATATATTTT. The encoded protein is CARGRDRGSGNTIYF. V and J are TRBV2 and TRBJ1-3; 10 nucleotides align to TRBD1. Germline V gives CDR1 SNHLY, CDR2 FYNNEI. The CDR3 is 15 amino acids. The ends lost 9 bases at V and 1 base at J; junction bases unmatched: 6.

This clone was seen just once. The CDR3 sequence is CASSRDRRPQHF. In DNA form, the CDR3 reads TGTGCCAGCAGCCGGGACCGTCGGCCCCAGCATTTT. This chain connects TRBV7-2 to TRBJ1-5; D is perhaps TRBD1 (5 bases). The CDR3 is 12 amino acids. The germline V gene encodes CDR1 SGHTA and CDR2 FQGNSA. V lost 5 bases, J lost 9 bases, and 11 bases lay in between.

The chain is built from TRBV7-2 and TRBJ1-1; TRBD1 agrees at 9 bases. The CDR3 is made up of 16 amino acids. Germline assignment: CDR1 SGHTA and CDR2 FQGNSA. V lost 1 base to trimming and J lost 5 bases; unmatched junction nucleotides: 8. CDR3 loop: CASSLGSGTGQTEAFF. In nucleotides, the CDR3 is TGTGCCAGCAGCTTAGGCTCGGGGACAGGGCAAACTGAAGCTTTCTTT.

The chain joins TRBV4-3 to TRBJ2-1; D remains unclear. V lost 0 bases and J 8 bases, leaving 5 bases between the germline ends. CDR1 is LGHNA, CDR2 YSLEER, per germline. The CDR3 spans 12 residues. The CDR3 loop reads CASSQDGDEQFF. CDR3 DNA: TGCGCCAGCAGCCAAGATGGGGATGAGCAGTTCTTC.

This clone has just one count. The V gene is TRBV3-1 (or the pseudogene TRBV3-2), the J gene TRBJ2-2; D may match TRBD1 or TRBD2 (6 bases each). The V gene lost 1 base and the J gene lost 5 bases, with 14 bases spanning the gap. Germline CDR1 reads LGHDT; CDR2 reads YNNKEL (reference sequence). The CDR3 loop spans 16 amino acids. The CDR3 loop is CASSQARGRLTGELFF. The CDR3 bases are TGTGCCAGCAGCCAAGCACGGGGGCGCCTGACCGGGGAGCTGTTTTTT.

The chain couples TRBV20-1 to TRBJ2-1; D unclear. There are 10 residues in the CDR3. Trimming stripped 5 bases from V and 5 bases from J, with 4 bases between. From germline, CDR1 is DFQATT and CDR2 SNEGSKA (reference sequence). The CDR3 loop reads CSAGDNEQFF. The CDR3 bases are TGCAGTGCTGGGGACAATGAGCAGTTCTTC.

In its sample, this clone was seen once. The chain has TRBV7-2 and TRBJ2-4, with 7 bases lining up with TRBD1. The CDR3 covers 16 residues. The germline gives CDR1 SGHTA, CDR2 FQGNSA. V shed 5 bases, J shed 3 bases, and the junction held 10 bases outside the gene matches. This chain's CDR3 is CASSRRQGLVKNIQYF. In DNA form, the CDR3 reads TGTGCCAGCAGCCGTCGACAGGGCTTGGTCAAAAACATTCAGTACTTC.

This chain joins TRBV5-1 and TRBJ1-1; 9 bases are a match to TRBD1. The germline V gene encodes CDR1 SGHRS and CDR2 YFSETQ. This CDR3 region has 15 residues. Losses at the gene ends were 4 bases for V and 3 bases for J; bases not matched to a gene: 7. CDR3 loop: CASSLDRGEYTEAFF. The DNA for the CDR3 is TGCGCCAGCAGCCTGGACAGGGGAGAGTACACTGAAGCTTTCTTT.

CDR3 sequence reads: CASSERVDEQYF. CDR3 bases: TGTGCCAGCAGCGAAAGGGTCGACGAGCAGTACTTC. V usage is TRBV3-1 (or the pseudogene TRBV3-2) and J usage is TRBJ2-7; D gene uncertain. V lost 5 bases and J lost 5, with 10 bases in between. Germline CDR1 is LGHDT and CDR2 is YNNKEL (reference sequence). The CDR3 extends over 12 amino acids.

CDR3 loop: CASSFTGGDSPLHF. In DNA, the CDR3 is TGTGCCAGCAGCTTTACAGGGGGTGATTCACCCCTCCACTTT. This chain links TRBV11-2 with TRBJ1-6, with 8 nucleotides matching TRBD1. The V gene's germline CDR1 is SGHAT and CDR2 FQNNGV. This CDR3 contains 14 residues. J was trimmed by 8 bases and V by 3 bases; bases with no gene match: 3.

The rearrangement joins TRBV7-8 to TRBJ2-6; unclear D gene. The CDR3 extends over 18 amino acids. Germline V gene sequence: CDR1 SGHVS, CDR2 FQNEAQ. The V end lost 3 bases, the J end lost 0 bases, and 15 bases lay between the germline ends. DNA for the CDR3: TGTGCCAGCAGCTTGCTGAGATTCCAGACCTCTGGGGCCAACGTCCTGACTTTC. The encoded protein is CASSLLRFQTSGANVLTF.

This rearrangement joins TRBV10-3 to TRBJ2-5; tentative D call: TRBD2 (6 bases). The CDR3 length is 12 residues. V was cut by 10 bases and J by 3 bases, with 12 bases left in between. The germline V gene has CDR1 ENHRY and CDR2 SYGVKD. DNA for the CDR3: TGTGCCACCCGCGGGGTAGAAGAGACCCAGTACTTC. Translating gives CATRGVEETQYF.

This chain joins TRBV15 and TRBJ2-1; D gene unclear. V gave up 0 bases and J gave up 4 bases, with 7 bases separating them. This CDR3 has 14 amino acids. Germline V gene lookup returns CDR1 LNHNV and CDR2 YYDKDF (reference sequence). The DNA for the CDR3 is TGTGCCACCAGCAGAGATAACAGATACAATGAGCAGTTCTTC. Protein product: CATSRDNRYNEQFF.

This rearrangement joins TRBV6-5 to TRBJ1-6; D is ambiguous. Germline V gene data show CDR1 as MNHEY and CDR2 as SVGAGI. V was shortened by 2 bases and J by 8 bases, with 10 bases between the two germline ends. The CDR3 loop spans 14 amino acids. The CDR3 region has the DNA TGTGCCAGCAGTTACAATCGGCGGGATTCACCCCTCCACTTT. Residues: CASSYNRRDSPLHF.

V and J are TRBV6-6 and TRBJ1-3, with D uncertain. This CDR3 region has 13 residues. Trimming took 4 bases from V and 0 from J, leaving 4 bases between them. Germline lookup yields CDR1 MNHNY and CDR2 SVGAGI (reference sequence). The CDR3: CASSSSSGNTIYF. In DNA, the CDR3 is TGTGCCAGCAGTTCCTCCTCTGGAAACACCATATATTTT.

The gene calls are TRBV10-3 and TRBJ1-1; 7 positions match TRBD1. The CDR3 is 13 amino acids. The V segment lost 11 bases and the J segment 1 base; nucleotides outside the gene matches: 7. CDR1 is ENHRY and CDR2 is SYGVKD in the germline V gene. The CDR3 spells CALLGTANTEAFF. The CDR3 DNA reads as TGTGCCCTGTTGGGGACAGCGAACACTGAAGCTTTCTTT.